This T cell receptor beta chain was captured by sequencing in a study of shared clonotypes between healthy human individuals. Study conclusions and caveats: Incompleteness in sorted-subset sequencing, despite large depth, was shown by rarefaction. The genetic and exposure-history diversity represented was limited by few donors. Clonotypes which were not shared had lower generation probabilities than clonotypes that all four donors shared.

The CDR3 extends over 15 amino acids. V was cut by 1 base and J by 5 bases, with 12 bases left in between. Per the germline V gene, CDR1 is SGHVS and CDR2 is FQNEAQ. Naive CD8 populations comprised CD45RO-negative cells positively selected for CCR7, excluding terminally differentiated effector memory CD45RA+ cells. Regarding this clone: Its antigen is unidentified.

Here immunoSEQ multiplex PCR was the method, and the copy in TCRdb shows in-frame clones only, minus some. The repertoire includes millions of clones, under 95% of them detected once, and approximately 1.7% sits in the top ten. The gene calls are TRBV7-8 and TRBJ1-5, with a possible D match to TRBD1 (5 bases). The clonotype was recovered from a man aged 18 to 29 in good health. Some clones in this sample may be carry-over from other donors' samples. Sequenced sample: naive CD8+ T cells from PBMCs. The CDR3 loop is CASSLVPTADQPQHF. DNA for the CDR3: TGTGCCAGCAGCTTAGTTCCGACAGCCGATCAGCCCCAGCATTTT. The full variable domain, completed using reference TRBV7-8 and TRBJ1-5, is GAGVSQSPRYKVAKRGQDVALRCDPISGHVSLFWYQQALGQGPEFLTYFQNEAQLDKSGLPSDRFFAERPEGSVSTLKIQRTQQEDSAVYLCASSLVPTADQPQHFGDGTRLSIL.